The TCR beta chain under discussion was sequenced for a study of cytomegalovirus exposure and HLA in healthy donors. Per germline, CDR1 LNHNV and CDR2 YYDKDF (reference sequence). CDR3 length equals 14 residues. Trimming pared 3 bases from V and 2 bases from J, leaving 7 bases between. It was with 60 Vbeta and 13 Jbeta primers that the PCR ran. TCRdb's copy holds only in-frame clones and misses some; the assay was immunoSEQ multiplex PCR. Of nearly 200,000 clones detected, 82% appear once; the ten largest clones hold roughly 0.095%. The genes are TRBV15 and TRBJ2-2; D is uncertain. This sequence was found in a boy younger than 10 in good health and CMV-seronegative. The sequencing sample was made of PBMCs. CDR3 bases: TGTGCCACCAGCAGGGATAGCAACACCGGGGAGCTGTTTTTT. It yields the protein CATSRDSNTGELFF.